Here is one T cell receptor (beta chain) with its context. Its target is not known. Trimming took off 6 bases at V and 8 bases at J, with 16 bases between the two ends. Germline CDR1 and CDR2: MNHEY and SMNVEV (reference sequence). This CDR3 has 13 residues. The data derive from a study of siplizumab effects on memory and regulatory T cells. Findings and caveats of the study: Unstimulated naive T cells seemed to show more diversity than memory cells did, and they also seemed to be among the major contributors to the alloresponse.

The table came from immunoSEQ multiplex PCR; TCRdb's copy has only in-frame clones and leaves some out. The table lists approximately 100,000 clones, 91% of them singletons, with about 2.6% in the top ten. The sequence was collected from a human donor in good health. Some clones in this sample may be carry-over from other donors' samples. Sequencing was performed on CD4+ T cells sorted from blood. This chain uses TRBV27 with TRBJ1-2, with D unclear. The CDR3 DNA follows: TGTGCCAGCAGCCCAATCGGGTTCCCAGGCTACACCTTC. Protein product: CASSPIGFPGYTF.